The subject of this entry is one T cell receptor beta chain. Original processing methods: Estimation of nucleated cell counts relied on the amplification of reference gene primers. Profiling relied on immunoSEQ multiplex PCR, and the TCRdb table lists in-frame clones only, not all of them. V and J calls and clone size are copied from that table; D and trimming were computed from the DNA. The sample yields about 130,000 clones, around four fifths seen once. This sample stems from a study of blood T cell repertoires in COVID-19. In the study overall: Samples came from the United States, Italy and Spain, spanning acute and convalescent COVID-19. PBMCs, B-cell-depleted T cells, or T cells were the source of the cDNA or gDNA that made up the material.

V shed 7 bases, J shed 3 bases, and the junction held 7 bases outside the gene matches. The CDR3 contains 15 residues. Germline V gene data show CDR1 as SGHRS and CDR2 as YFSETQ. The specimen was peripheral blood. This receptor was obtained from a man between 60 and 75 years old who had recovered from COVID-19. The rearrangement joins TRBV5-1 to TRBJ2-1, with 10 positions matching TRBD1. In DNA, the CDR3 is TGCGCCAGCCGGGACAGGGGATCCTACTACAATGAGCAGTTCTTC. Its protein product is CASRDRGSYYNEQFF.